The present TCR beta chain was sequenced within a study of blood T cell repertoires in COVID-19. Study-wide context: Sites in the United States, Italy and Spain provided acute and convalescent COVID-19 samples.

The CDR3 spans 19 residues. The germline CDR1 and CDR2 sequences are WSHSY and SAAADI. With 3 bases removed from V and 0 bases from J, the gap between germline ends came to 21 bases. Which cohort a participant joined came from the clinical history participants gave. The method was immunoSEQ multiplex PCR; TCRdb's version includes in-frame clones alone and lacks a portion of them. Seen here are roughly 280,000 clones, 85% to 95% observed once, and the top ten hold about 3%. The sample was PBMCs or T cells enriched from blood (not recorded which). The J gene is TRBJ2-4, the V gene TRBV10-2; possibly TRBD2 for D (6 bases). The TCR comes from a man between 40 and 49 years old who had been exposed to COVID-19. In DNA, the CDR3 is TGCGCCAGCAGTGATCTTCCTTTTTCTAAAGCGGGAGCCAAAAACATTCAGTACTTC. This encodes CASSDLPFSKAGAKNIQYF.